Described below is a single T cell receptor beta chain sequence and its context. The antigen this receptor binds is unknown. No much larger clone is present one base from it, and per-base qualities are unavailable. TCRbeta CDR3 regions were amplified from genomic DNA by means of the immunoSEQ Assay, a bias-controlled multiplex PCR. In the paper's pipeline: Nucleated cell counts per sample were estimated from amplification of reference gene primers within the assay. To quantify the absolute abundance of each unique TCRbeta CDR3 rearrangement, sequence reads were collapsed and filtered. For each sample, productive Simpson clonality was calculated as the square root of Simpson's diversity index across productive rearrangements. This is the immuneACCESS table as TCRdb keeps it, with only in-frame sequences that have V and J called. A part of the clones is gone; compared with another copy, unresolved V genes explain less than half, and the rest is unexplained. V and J calls and clone size come straight from that table; D and trimming were deduced from the DNA. The sample includes about 75,000 clones, with around 84% observed a single time. Of the sample, around 22% is held by the ten largest clones.

The record originates from a study of blood T cell repertoires in COVID-19 (TCRdb year 2020). In terms of the full investigation: Collaborator samples came from the United States, Italy and Spain and covered acute and convalescent phases of COVID-19. The prospective study material was composed of cDNA or gDNA derived from T cells, B-cell-depleted T cells, or PBMCs. The dataset comprised deeply sampled blood TCRbeta repertoires from subjects exposed to, actively infected with, or recovered from COVID-19. The repertoires were made available in a free public database intended to serve as a resource for research on the immune response to SARS-CoV-2. The samples were drawn from the first 160 participants of the ongoing ImmuneRACE study and from 1,254 subjects provided by 6 global collaborators. The sample metadata nearly always contained a de-identified subject ID, COVID-19 status, age in years and sex. Where available, HLA class I and class II types were obtained from metadata supplied by the sample provider rather than from assay-based typing. The investigation overall reported the following: How much clinical and demographic metadata was included differed by source and by participant, and the metadata was provided uncurated.

Whole blood was collected in K2EDTA tubes by collaborating institutions according to the institutions' own protocols. For TCRbeta analysis, collaborators shipped samples as frozen whole blood, isolated PBMCs, or DNA extracted from either of those sample types. Germline trimming: 2 bases from V, 4 bases from J; junction bases outside gene matches: 3. Reading the germline V gene gives CDR1 SGHTA and CDR2 FQGNSA. From the cysteine up to the phenylalanine, the CDR3 has a length of 14 residues. Solely the CDR3 DNA is kept, with 42 bases framed from the first base. This TCR was recovered from a woman aged 45-65 years with acute or convalescent COVID-19. The chain is made from TRBV7-2 and TRBJ1-1, with 8 bases aligning to TRBD1. Sample: peripheral blood. The sequence in DNA is TGTGCCAGCAGCTTACAGGGGGCTGGCACTGAAGCTTTCTTT. This codes for CASSLQGAGTEAFF. With all but the CDR3 taken from the reference TRBV7-2 and TRBJ1-1 genes, the full variable domain is: GAGVSQSPSNKVTEKGKDVELRCDPISGHTALYWYRQSLGQGLEFLIYFQGNSAPDKSGLPSDRFSAERTGGSVSTLTIQRTQQEDSAVYLCASSLQGAGTEAFFGQGTRLTVV.